This T cell receptor (beta chain) was profiled in a study of CXCR3-negative and CXCR3-positive naive CD8 T cells. Findings and limits, study-wide: Much lower diversity was found in memory CD8+ cells, while both naive subsets had comparably high diversity. Naive cells that were CXCR3-positive had more hydrophobic TRB CDR3s (compared with CXCR3-negative naive cells). The authors found comparable surface CD5 between naive subsets and inferred TCR strength from TRB CDR3 properties.

About this clonotype: Its antigen is unidentified.

The CDR3 loop spans 12 amino acids. Germline values: CDR1 MGHRA, CDR2 YSYEKL. CD45RO-CCR7+CD27+CD95- cells counted as naive CD8+ T cells. With UMI labels, 5' RACE was used to prepare the TRB cDNA libraries. TCRdb reanalyzed the 5' RACE reads, giving one entry per CDR3 protein sequence and no DNA. The sample holds approximately 65,000 distinct CDR3 sequences. The sample taken for sequencing was naive CXCR3+ CD8+ T cells from blood. Subset given: CD45RO-CCR7+CD27+CD95- naive CD8+ T cells expressing CXCR3 (TNR3+). The clonotype was recovered from a human donor in good health. Some clones in this sample may be carry-over from other donors' samples. The chain is built from TRBV4-1 and TRBJ2-7. The CDR3 is CASSQDFYEQYF.